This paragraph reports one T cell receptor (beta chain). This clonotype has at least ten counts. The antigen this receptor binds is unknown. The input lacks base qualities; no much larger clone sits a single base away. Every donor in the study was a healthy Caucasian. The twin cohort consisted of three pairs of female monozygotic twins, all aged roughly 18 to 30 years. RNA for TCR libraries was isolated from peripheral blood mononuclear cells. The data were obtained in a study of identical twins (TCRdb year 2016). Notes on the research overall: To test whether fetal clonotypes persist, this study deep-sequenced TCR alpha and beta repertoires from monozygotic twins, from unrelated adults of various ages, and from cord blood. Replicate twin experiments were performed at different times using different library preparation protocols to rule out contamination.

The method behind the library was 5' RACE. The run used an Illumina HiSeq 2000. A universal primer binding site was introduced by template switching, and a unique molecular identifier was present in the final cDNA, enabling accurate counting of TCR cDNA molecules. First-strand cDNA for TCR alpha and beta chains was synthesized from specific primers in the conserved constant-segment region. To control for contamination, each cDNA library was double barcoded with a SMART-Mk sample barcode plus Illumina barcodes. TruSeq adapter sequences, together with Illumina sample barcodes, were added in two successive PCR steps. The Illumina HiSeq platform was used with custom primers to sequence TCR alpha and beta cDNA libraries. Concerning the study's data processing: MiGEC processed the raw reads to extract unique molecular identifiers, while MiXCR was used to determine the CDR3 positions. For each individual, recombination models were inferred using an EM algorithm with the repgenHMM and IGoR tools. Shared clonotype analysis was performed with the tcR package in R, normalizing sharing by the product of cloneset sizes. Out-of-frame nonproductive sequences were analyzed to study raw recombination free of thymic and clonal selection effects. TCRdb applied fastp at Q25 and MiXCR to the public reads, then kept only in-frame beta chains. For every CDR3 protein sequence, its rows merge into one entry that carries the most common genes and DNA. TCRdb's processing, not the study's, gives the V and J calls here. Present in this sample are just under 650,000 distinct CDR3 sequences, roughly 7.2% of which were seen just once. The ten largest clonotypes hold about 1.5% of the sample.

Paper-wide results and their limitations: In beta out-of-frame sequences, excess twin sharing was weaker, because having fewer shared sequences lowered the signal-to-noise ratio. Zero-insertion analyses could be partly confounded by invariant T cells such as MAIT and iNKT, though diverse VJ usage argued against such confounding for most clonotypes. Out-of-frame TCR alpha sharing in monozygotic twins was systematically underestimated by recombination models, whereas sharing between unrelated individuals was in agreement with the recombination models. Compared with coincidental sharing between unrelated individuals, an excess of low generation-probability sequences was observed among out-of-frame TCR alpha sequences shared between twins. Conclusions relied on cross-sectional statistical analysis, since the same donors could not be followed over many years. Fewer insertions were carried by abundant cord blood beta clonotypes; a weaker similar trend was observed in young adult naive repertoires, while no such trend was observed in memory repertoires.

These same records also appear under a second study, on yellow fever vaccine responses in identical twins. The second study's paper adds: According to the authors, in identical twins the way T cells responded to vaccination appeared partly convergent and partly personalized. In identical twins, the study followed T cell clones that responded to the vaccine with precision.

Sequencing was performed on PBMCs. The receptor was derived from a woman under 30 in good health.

The DNA sequence is given as TGCAGTGCAGAACAAGACTGGCCTAGCACAGATACGCAGTATTTT. This gives the protein CSAEQDWPSTDTQYF. The rearrangement joined TRBV20-1 to TRBJ2-3, with the D gene not confidently named. As encoded in the germline V gene (reference sequence), CDR1 is DFQATT while CDR2 is SNEGSKA. The CDR3 numbers 15 residues from cysteine through phenylalanine. Only the CDR3 region is kept as DNA, spanning 45 bases read in frame from base 1. The germline ends are 16 bases apart after V is trimmed by 6 bases and J by 0 bases.